Each of the 23 T cell receptor beta chains below was sequenced from the same sample in a study of blood T cell repertoires in COVID-19. Repertoires were generated with immunoSEQ multiplex PCR, while TCRdb's copy carries only in-frame clones and drops some. The data hold about 67,000 clones, with 86% observed a single time. The sequencing input was peripheral blood. The receptors were gathered from a man in his fifties with active COVID-19.

A note on this clone: A junction boundary mismatches the germline segment, possibly from a read error. This rearrangement joins TRBV28 to TRBJ1-5, with no clear D. This CDR3 has 11 amino acids. Germline loops: CDR1 MDHEN, CDR2 SYDVKM. The chain's CDR3 is CASSPHHPQHF. In nucleotides, the CDR3 is TGTGCCAGCAGCCCACATCATCCCCAGCATTTT.

The chain joins TRBV5-1 to TRBJ2-3, with 8 bases aligning to TRBD2. Per germline, CDR1 SGHRS and CDR2 YFSETQ. Germline trimming cut 3 bases from V and 6 bases from J; bases unmatched to any gene: 12. The CDR3 length is 16 residues. As DNA, the CDR3 is TGCGCCAGCAGCTCCACTAGCGGCTCTACGGTGGATACGCAGTATTTT. Translated, it gives CASSSTSGSTVDTQYF.

This chain links TRBV4-1 with TRBJ2-7; no firm D call. CDR3 size: 17 residues. Germline V lookup: CDR1 MGHRA, CDR2 YSYEKL. The V end lost 0 bases, the J end lost 0 bases, and 15 bases lay between the germline ends. CDR3 sequence: CASSQDRLGGSSYEQYF. The CDR3 DNA reads as TGCGCCAGCAGCCAAGATAGGTTAGGCGGTAGCTCCTACGAGCAGTACTTC.

The V gene is TRBV5-1, the J gene TRBJ2-7; 8 bases line up with TRBD1. The CDR3 consists of 14 residues. Germline lookup yields CDR1 SGHRS and CDR2 YFSETQ. The V segment lost 0 bases and the J segment 5 bases; nucleotides outside the gene matches: 4. The chain's CDR3 is CASSLGTGRNEQYF. The CDR3 region has the DNA TGCGCCAGCAGCTTGGGGACAGGGAGAAACGAGCAGTACTTC.

The rearrangement joins TRBV6-5 to TRBJ2-5; no definite D call. CDR3 length: 14 amino acids. Germline V gene sequence: CDR1 MNHEY, CDR2 SVGAGI. Trimming left V 0 bases short and J 4 bases short, with 9 bases between. The CDR3 here is CASSYSSRLETQYF. The CDR3 nucleotides read TGTGCCAGCAGTTACTCTTCCCGTCTAGAGACCCAGTACTTC.

The CDR3 DNA reads as TGTGCCAGCAGCCAGAGGAACTATGGCTACACCTTC. It yields the protein CASSQRNYGYTF. The chain links TRBV6-2 or TRBV6-3 to TRBJ1-2; D gene uncertain. Per germline, CDR1 MNHEY and CDR2 SVGEGT. Deletions cut 6 bases from V and 2 bases from J, with 7 bases between. This CDR3 region has 12 residues.

The V call is TRBV7-3, the J call TRBJ2-2, with D tentatively TRBD1 (5 bases). Germline assignment: CDR1 SGHTA and CDR2 FQGTGA. V lost 1 base to trimming and J lost 4 bases, with 10 bases between them. The CDR3 totals 15 residues. This chain's CDR3 is CASSLKGYGTGELFF. For the CDR3, the DNA is TGTGCCAGCAGCTTAAAGGGGTACGGCACCGGGGAGCTGTTTTTT.

The chain is built from TRBV27 and TRBJ2-3, with 7 nucleotides matching TRBD1. The V and J ends lost 5 bases and 1 base, in that order; junction bases with no gene match: 6. From germline, CDR1 is MNHEY and CDR2 SMNVEV (reference sequence). This CDR3 has 15 residues. The CDR3 sequence is CASSPGTEGTDTQYF. DNA of the CDR3: TGTGCCAGCAGTCCCGGGACAGAAGGCACAGATACGCAGTATTTT.

The genes are TRBV27 and TRBJ2-3, with TRBD2 identical over 7 bases. CDR1 is MNHEY, CDR2 SMNVEV, per germline (reference sequence). The CDR3 extends over 14 amino acids. V gave up 3 bases and J gave up 4 bases; unmatched junction bases: 4. DNA for the CDR3: TGTGCCAGCAGTTTTTGGCTAGCGGCAGATACGCAGTATTTT. Translation gives CASSFWLAADTQYF.

The chain joins TRBV7-3 to TRBJ1-2; TRBD1 matches 8 bases. V shed 5 bases and J 9 bases; nucleotides not matched to a gene: 8. This CDR3 region has 13 residues. The V gene's germline CDR1 is SGHTA and CDR2 FQGTGA. The CDR3 protein is CASSQSQGASYTF. The CDR3 region has the DNA TGTGCCAGCAGCCAAAGTCAGGGGGCCAGCTACACCTTC. Variable domain in full (rest from reference TRBV7-3 and TRBJ1-2): GAGVSQTPSNKVTEKGKYVELRCDPISGHTALYWYRQSLGQGPEFLIYFQGTGAADDSGLPNDRFFAVRPEGSVSTLKIQRTERGDSAVYLCASSQSQGASYTFGSGTRLTVV.

As to this clone: The junction departs from germline at one end; a sequencing error may be responsible. This chain uses TRBV19 with TRBJ2-7, with TRBD1 matching 9 bases. This CDR3 spans 15 amino acids. Germline values: CDR1 LNHDA, CDR2 SQIVND (reference sequence). For the CDR3, the DNA is TGTGCCAGTAGCATAGGACAGGGGAGCACCTACGAGCAGTACTTC. Amino acid sequence: CASSIGQGSTYEQYF. The complete variable domain, with remaining parts taken from reference TRBV19 and TRBJ2-7, reads DGGITQSPKYLFRKEGQNVTLSCEQNLNHDAMYWYRQDPGQGLRLIYYSQIVNDFQKGDIAEGYSVSREKKESFPLTVTSAQKNPTAFYLCASSIGQGSTYEQYFGPGTRLTVT.

V gene TRBV5-4 combines with J gene TRBJ2-5; TRBD2 aligns across 9 bases. The V gene's germline CDR1 is SGHNT and CDR2 YYREEE (reference sequence). J was trimmed by 2 bases and V by 0 bases; bases with no gene match: 2. The length of the CDR3 is 15 residues. The CDR3 bases are TGTGCCAGCAGCTTGGTACTAGCGGGTCAAGAGACCCAGTACTTC. Encoded protein: CASSLVLAGQETQYF.

This clone was recorded once. The chain uses TRBV14 and TRBJ1-1; D might be TRBD1 (5 bases). Germline CDR1 SGHDN, CDR2 FVKESK. Trimming took 3 bases from V and 10 from J, leaving 18 bases between them. The CDR3 covers 14 residues. Here the CDR3 reads CASSQGLDAAGAFF. CDR3 coding DNA: TGTGCCAGCAGCCAGGGGCTGGATGCGGCTGGAGCTTTCTTT.

The sample holds one count of this clone. The CDR3 sequence is CASSQDRGLEQYF. In DNA form, the CDR3 reads TGTGCCAGTAGTCAGGACAGGGGCCTCGAGCAGTACTTC. The chain employs TRBV19 and TRBJ2-7, with 9 bases aligning to TRBD1. CDR1 and CDR2 (germline): LNHDA, SQIVND (reference sequence). The CDR3 covers 13 residues. Losses at the gene ends were 5 bases for V and 6 bases for J; bases not matched to a gene: 5.

The chain joins TRBV4-3 to TRBJ2-7, with D possibly TRBD1 on 6 matching bases. The CDR3 is 15 residues long. V was cut by 4 bases and J by 7 bases, with 20 bases left in between. Germline V gene sequence: CDR1 LGHNA, CDR2 YSLEER. The CDR3 sequence: CASSPTRTAPWEQYF. DNA of the CDR3: TGCGCCAGCAGCCCCACAAGGACAGCCCCCTGGGAGCAGTACTTC.

V gene TRBV28 combines with J gene TRBJ2-3; a weak D match, TRBD2 (6 bases). The CDR3 covers 15 residues. Between the trimmed V and J ends, which lost 6 bases and 6 bases, there was a span of 19 bases. CDR1 is MDHEN, CDR2 SYDVKM, per germline. The CDR3 sequence is CASRTPLEGRDTQYF. DNA of the CDR3: TGTGCCAGCAGGACCCCGTTGGAGGGAAGGGATACGCAGTATTTT.

The chain joins TRBV11-2 to TRBJ1-1, with no clear D. V lost 6 bases, J lost 3 bases, and 17 bases lay in between. CDR3 length equals 15 residues. Germline loops: CDR1 SGHAT, CDR2 FQNNGV. As DNA, the CDR3 is TGTGCCAGCAGGCTGTATCCCGTGGGCGACACTGAAGCTTTCTTT. Translating gives CASRLYPVGDTEAFF.

The V gene is TRBV5-6, the J gene TRBJ1-1; TRBD1 matches at 9 bases. This CDR3 is 16 amino acids long. Germline V gene lookup returns CDR1 SGHDT and CDR2 YYEEEE. The V segment lost 4 bases and the J segment 3 bases; nucleotides outside the gene matches: 10. The CDR3 DNA follows: TGTGCCAGCAGCATGCGAAGGACAGGGGCGGACACTGAAGCTTTCTTT. Protein sequence: CASSMRRTGADTEAFF.

V and J are TRBV15 and TRBJ1-2, with D possibly being TRBD1 (6 bases). Trimming left V 0 bases short and J 5 bases short, with 13 bases between. Germline loops: CDR1 LNHNV, CDR2 YYDKDF (reference sequence). The CDR3 loop spans 15 amino acids. The CDR3 spells CATSRDQRGGYGYTF. CDR3 DNA: TGTGCCACCAGCAGAGATCAAAGGGGGGGATATGGCTACACCTTC. Combining the CDR3 with reference TRBV15 and TRBJ1-2 gives the whole variable domain DAMVIQNPRYQVTQFGKPVTLSCSQTLNHNVMYWYQQKSSQAPKLLFHYYDKDFNNEADTPDNFQSRRPNTSFCFLDIRSPGLGDTAMYLCATSRDQRGGYGYTFGSGTRLTVV.

This chain connects TRBV2 to TRBJ1-1, with a possible D match to TRBD1 (6 bases). With 6 bases removed from V and 3 bases from J, the gap between germline ends came to 14 bases. The CDR3 sequence is 14 residues long. The germline V gene has CDR1 SNHLY and CDR2 FYNNEI. CDR3 region: CASRLRGSYTEAFF. The CDR3 DNA follows: TGTGCCAGCAGGCTCAGGGGTTCTTACACTGAAGCTTTCTTT.

This CDR3 reads CASSLALAGGPRTDTQYF. In DNA form, the CDR3 reads TGTGCCAGCAGCCTGGCGCTAGCGGGGGGGCCGCGTACAGATACGCAGTATTTT. This rearrangement joins TRBV7-2 to TRBJ2-3; 12 nucleotides line up with TRBD2. Germline V lookup: CDR1 SGHTA, CDR2 FQGNSA. V shed 5 bases and J 3 bases; nucleotides not matched to a gene: 12. This CDR3 is 18 amino acids long.

The rearrangement joins TRBV18 to TRBJ2-3; D is unclear. Germline V lookup: CDR1 KGHSH, CDR2 LQKENI. V lost 1 base and J lost 0, with 8 bases in between. This CDR3 has 15 amino acids. The CDR3 sequence is CASSPLSPSTDTQYF. The CDR3, as DNA: TGTGCCAGCTCACCACTAAGCCCAAGCACAGATACGCAGTATTTT.

V and J are TRBV27 and TRBJ2-5; no definite D call. The CDR3 sequence is 14 residues long. Germline V lookup: CDR1 MNHEY, CDR2 SMNVEV (reference sequence). Trimming took 2 bases from V and 0 from J, leaving 7 bases between them. The CDR3 spells CASSLARYQETQYF. As DNA, the CDR3 is TGTGCCAGCAGTTTAGCTAGATACCAAGAGACCCAGTACTTC.